This TCR beta chain stems from a study of blood T cell repertoires in COVID-19. Turning to the study itself: Italy, Spain and the United States were the sources of the convalescent and acute COVID-19 samples. PBMCs, B-cell-depleted T cells, or T cells provided the cDNA or gDNA that made up the material.

As processed by the authors: For nucleated cells, counts were estimated from reference gene primer amplification. Some clones are missing from TCRdb's copy, which holds only in-frame ones; the method was immunoSEQ multiplex PCR. The DNA gave D and trimming, while V, J and clone size come from that table. Among approximately 110,000 clones listed, around 80% were seen once. The source material was peripheral blood. The sequence came from a man in his 70s with active or convalescent COVID-19.

The CDR3 loop reads CASSTNRGRNQQFF. DNA of the CDR3: TGTGCCAGCAGCACGAACCGGGGTCGAAACCAGCAGTTCTTC. The chain employs TRBV5-4 and TRBJ2-1; a weak D match, TRBD2 (5 bases). Trimming shortened V by 4 bases and J by 11 bases, and 19 bases separated the two germline ends. The CDR3 is 14 amino acids. Germline-derived CDR1 and CDR2 are SGHNT and YYREEE (reference sequence).